This TCR beta chain comes out of a study of CXCR3-negative and CXCR3-positive naive CD8 T cells. Study-wide findings and caveats: Diversity proved comparably high across both naive subsets and much lower in memory CD8+ cells. Greater hydrophobicity was found in TRB CDR3s of CXCR3-positive naive cells than of CXCR3-negative naive cells.

Using triplicate sorts, 300,000 or so cells were collected each time from every CD8+ T cell subset. Germline-derived CDR1 and CDR2 are MDHEN and SYDVKM. This CDR3 region has 11 residues. Libraries were UMI-labeled 5' RACE TRB cDNA. Using the 5' RACE reads, TCRdb records one entry per CDR3 protein without DNA. This sample's clone table lists approximately 58,000 distinct CDR3 sequences. As regards this clonotype: Its specificity is unknown.

Sequenced: naive CXCR3- CD8+ T cells from blood. The subset: CD45RO-CCR7+CD27+CD95- naive CD8+ T cells lacking CXCR3 (TNR3-). The rearrangement joins TRBV28 to TRBJ1-1. This TCR derives from a human donor in good health. Some clones in this sample may be carry-over from other donors' samples. The CDR3 region is CASKRLTEAFF.